The T cell receptor beta chain under discussion was sequenced for a study of T cells after yellow fever vaccination (dated by TCRdb to 2018 to 2020). About the full investigation: The SMART-Seq v4 Ultra Low Input RNA kit was used to prepare libraries from fractions with low cell numbers. The cohort comprised two healthy male donors, one aged 18 to 30 and one aged 30 to 40 years. To follow T-cell clones before and after primary and booster YFV17D yellow fever vaccination, bulk TCR alpha and beta repertoires were sequenced over time. Bulk PBMC replicates and cell subsets were isolated from blood drawn at multiple timepoints before and after both primary and secondary immunization. The investigation overall reported the following: Computational filtering was needed because FACS-sorted repertoires could contain abundant contaminating clonotypes from the bulk population. The secondary T-cell response was found to be weaker but faster than the primary response, with a peak reached on day 5 rather than on day 15. Because only a couple of donors were included in the study, the extent to which the findings can be generalized is limited. A small share of clonotypes occurred in both CD4 and CD8 compartments, likely arising from convergent recombination. After the booster, most of the clones that had expanded following primary vaccination were detected again (around 97% of CD4 and around nine tenths of CD8), which suggests that memory was broadly maintained.

The treatment or condition label, as the study defines it: live attenuated yellow fever vaccine strain. At every blood-draw timepoint, two biological replicates of bulk PBMCs were collected. PBMCs were isolated from peripheral blood using a standard Ficoll-Paque protocol. TriZol was used to extract RNA from bulk PBMCs, from CD4 and CD8 fractions, and from dextramer-positive and dextramer-negative fractions. CDR1 and CDR2 are drawn from the germline V gene (reference sequence): DFQATT, SNEGSKA. The CDR3 holds 14 amino acids from the cysteine to the phenylalanine. Only the CDR3 part of the read is kept: 42 bases, read in frame from the first base. This clonotype was counted between two and nine times. There is no known antigen for this receptor. Per-nucleotide qualities are absent, and no much larger clonotype sits a single base away. The sample was run on an Illumina NovaSeq 6000. Synthesis of TCR cDNA relied on 5'RACE template switching, a step that introduced a universal primer site along with unique molecular identifiers. cDNA synthesis was primed from both the TCR alpha and TCR beta constant segments. Library amplification used two PCR steps, and the second PCR step added sample barcodes and sequencing adapters. Sequencing of libraries was done on Illumina HiSeq 2500 (2x100 bp) or NovaSeq (2x150 bp). As for how the authors treated the data: Demultiplexing of reads and collapsing into UMI consensus sequences were performed with MIGEC, and V(D)J alignment was carried out with MiXCR. Clonotypes responding to the vaccine were identified with edgeR on replicate PBMC samples, with the criteria of FDR below 0.01 and a log2 fold change above 5 up to day 15. Each bulk clonotype received a CD4 or CD8 identity based on whether the sequenced CD4 or CD8 repertoire contained that clonotype at higher abundance. TCRdb took the public reads, trimmed them with fastp at Q25, ran MiXCR for clone calling and kept in-frame beta chains. Every CDR3 protein is listed once, alongside the most common genes and DNA of its rows. TCRdb's processing, not the study's, gives the V and J calls here. This sample gives under 350,000 distinct CDR3 sequences in total; about 4% of them show up just once. Of the sample, approximately 25% falls within the top ten clones.

Sequencing used PBMCs, obtained 5 days after the yellow fever booster vaccination. The V and J genes are TRBV20-1 and TRBJ2-1; 6 matching bases give a weak D call of TRBD2. This receptor was obtained from a man aged 18 to 29 who received the YFV17D yellow fever vaccine. This receptor carries the CDR3 CSALGTSQVHEQFF. In nucleotide form, the sequence is TGCAGCGCACTAGGCACTAGCCAGGTCCATGAGCAGTTCTTC.